This T cell receptor (beta chain) was captured by sequencing in a study of T cells in Graves' hyperthyroidism and ophthalmopathy (dated by TCRdb to about 2019). Describing the broader study: Peripheral blood samples were taken at initial diagnosis, before any treatment was given. A discovery cohort of 95 to 100 patients, roughly 45 with Graves' ophthalmopathy and about 60 with stable Graves' hyperthyroidism, was used to find distinguishing TCR V-J signatures. An independent validation cohort of under 20 hyperthyroidism patients and about 16 patients who later progressed to ophthalmopathy tested prospective prediction of ophthalmopathy. For training and testing, the roughly 100 patients in the discovery cohort were randomly divided in a 7:3 ratio. The study also compared thyroid tissue and blood T-cell repertoires from five or six Graves' hyperthyroidism patients. Once sampling was done, hyperthyroidism patients were given methimazole at a starting dose of 30 mg daily, whereas ophthalmopathy patients were given high-dose intravenous methylprednisolone. TCR Vbeta CDR3 sequencing of 140 or so peripheral blood samples (under 45 ophthalmopathy, roughly 74 hyperthyroidism and approximately 17 progressor patients) is reported in the paper.

Stable Graves' hyperthyroidism was defined as the absence of progression to ophthalmopathy over 18 months of follow-up. Hyperthyroidism patients were newly diagnosed, had a disease duration of under 2 months, and were aged 18 to 65 years. The study excluded patients with uncontrolled infections, other autoimmune diseases, pregnancy or lactation. Clinical symptoms, serum thyroxine and TRAb, thyroid ultrasound, and orbital computed tomography formed the basis for the diagnoses. Ficoll-Paque density gradient centrifugation was used to isolate PBMCs from 10 ml of fresh peripheral blood. Total RNA was extracted with Trizol reagent, and quality was checked on an Agilent 2100 Bioanalyzer. The TCR beta CDR3 regions were amplified from RNA transcripts. The TCR CDR3 was subjected to a first round of RT-PCR using the HTBI primer set and the Qiagen OneStep RT-PCR kit. A second multiplex PCR round built the libraries, followed by size selection and purification. Sequencing of the libraries was done on an Illumina HiSeq2000 using paired-end 100 bp reads. On the study's bioinformatics: SOAPnuke was used to process the raw data, with reads discarded if the reads contained adapters or uncalled bases, had a mean Phred below 15, or lacked an exact constant-primer or identifier match. High-quality paired reads were merged using COPE v1.2.5, and each unique nucleotide sequence was defined as a clonotype. MiTCR v1.1 was used to align the clonotypes against IMGT TRBV, TRBD and TRBJ reference segments. The analysis was restricted to V-J combinations with a frequency above 0.0001, which together covered approximately 99% of the repertoires. The TCS score was defined as F50 (clonal expansion) divided by E x V (chaos), with BLOSUM62-based TCRdist calculated between CDR3 peptides within each V-J. Welch's t-statistics and random forest reduced 500 to 550 V-J features to 10 to 15, which were used in a naive Bayes classifier (R e1071). TCRdb handled the public reads itself, with Q25 trimming in fastp and clone calling in MiXCR, and kept productive beta chains. Rows are unified per CDR3 protein, each entry keeping the most common DNA and genes. These V and J calls originate from TCRdb's pipeline instead of the authors' own analysis. This sample comprises around 580,000 distinct CDR3 sequences, approximately 16% of them detected only once. The ten largest clones represent 18% of the sample.

Trimming takes 4 bases off V and 6 bases off J; junction bases not matched to a gene: 3. The CDR3 sequence holds 13 residues, the cysteine and phenylalanine included. The retained sequence is limited to the CDR3, 39 bases, with the frame set at the first base. Findings and caveats that apply to the study as a whole: No statistical method was used to fix the sample size in advance, and group allocation was not hidden from the investigators. In validation, the model predicted progression to ophthalmopathy a median of about 6 months before onset, with roughly 70% sensitivity and more than 72% specificity. In cross-validation, a model built on a 13 V-J signature told ophthalmopathy apart from stable hyperthyroidism with approximately 91% sensitivity and about 81% specificity, and in testing the same model reached 80%/75%. Most expanded thyroid clonotypes (frequency above 0.001) were also detected in blood, suggesting blood repertoires may reflect thyroid immune responses.

This clonotype was found many times. There is no known antigen for this receptor. The input lacks base qualities; no much larger clone sits a single base away. What was sequenced was blood. Here the chain combines TRBV12-3 or TRBV12-4 and TRBJ1-5, with 7 bases in between that match TRBD1. This TCR was sampled from a woman aged 18-29 years with Graves' hyperthyroidism. Here is the DNA: TGTGCCAGCAGTTCGGCAGGGGGTCAGCCCCAGCATTTT. Translated, it reads CASSSAGGQPQHF.